Presented here are 22 T cell receptor beta chains from one specimen sequenced in a study of blood T cell repertoires in COVID-19. Only in-frame clones appear in the TCRdb table, and some are missing; sequencing was by immunoSEQ multiplex PCR. The sample has 55,000 to 70,000 clones; roughly 80% are singletons. The source material was peripheral blood. These receptor sequences come from a man between 60 and 75 years old with acute or convalescent COVID-19.

The V gene is TRBV18, the J gene TRBJ2-7, with D maybe TRBD2 (6 bases). Germline assignment: CDR1 KGHSH and CDR2 LQKENI. The CDR3 covers 14 residues. The V gene lost 1 base and the J gene lost 5 bases, with 12 bases spanning the gap. CDR3 nucleotide sequence: TGTGCCAGCTCACCACAAGCGGGCTGGGACGAGCAGTACTTC. This encodes CASSPQAGWDEQYF.

The rearrangement uses TRBV7-9 and TRBJ2-7; 7 bases map to TRBD1. V shed 4 bases and J 2 bases; nucleotides not matched to a gene: 5. The CDR3 extends over 14 amino acids. Per the germline V gene, CDR1 is SEHNR and CDR2 is FQNEAQ (reference sequence). The CDR3 DNA follows: TGTGCCAGCAGCTCGGACAGGAGACCCTACGAGCAGTACTTC. Translated, it gives CASSSDRRPYEQYF.

This rearrangement joins TRBV23-1 to TRBJ2-1; TRBD1 aligns across 8 bases. TRBV23-1 falls under the ORF class, with uncertain function. Trimming at V came to 2 bases and at J to 5 bases, leaving 20 bases not matched to a gene. The CDR3 is 20 residues long. DNA of the CDR3: TGCGCCAGCAGTCAACCACCGGGACAGGACCCAGCGTGGTCTAACAATGAGCAGTTCTTC. As protein: CASSQPPGQDPAWSNNEQFF.

The V gene is TRBV24-1, the J gene TRBJ2-5; 9 bases are a match to TRBD1. The CDR3 has 16 amino acids. V lost 2 bases to trimming and J lost 4 bases; unmatched junction nucleotides: 7. CDR1 KGHDR and CDR2 SFDVKD come from the germline V gene. DNA for the CDR3: TGTGCCACCAGTGATTCCTTTACGGACAGGGGAGAGACCCAGTACTTC. Protein sequence: CATSDSFTDRGETQYF.

A few counts support this clone. The CDR3 nucleotides read TGTGCCACCCTCCCGCCGGCGGGGGAGACCCAGTACTTC. Residues: CATLPPAGETQYF. The chain joins TRBV12-3 or TRBV12-4 to TRBJ2-5, with D perhaps TRBD2 (6 bases). CDR3 length: 13 residues. Trimming cost V 10 bases and J 5 bases, with 17 bases left between them.

Remarks on this clone: Distinct nucleotide sequences in the sample also encode this CDR3. The V and J genes are TRBV27 and TRBJ2-7, with 7 bases aligning to TRBD1. The CDR3 sequence is 14 residues long. Trimming removed 1 base from V and 3 bases from J; junction bases left unmatched: 3. Germline V gene lookup returns CDR1 MNHEY and CDR2 SMNVEV (reference sequence). This CDR3 reads CASSLYRDSYEQYF. The CDR3 DNA is TGTGCCAGCAGTTTATACCGGGACAGCTACGAGCAGTACTTC.

This clone was recorded only once. The chain joins TRBV6-2 or TRBV6-3 to TRBJ2-1; the D gene is possibly TRBD2 (5 bases). Germline values: CDR1 MNHEY, CDR2 SVGEGT. The V end lost 6 bases, the J end lost 3 bases, and 12 bases lay between the germline ends. CDR3 size: 14 residues. The CDR3 sequence is CASSRTLLYNEQFF. For the CDR3, the DNA is TGTGCCAGCAGCAGGACTTTACTCTACAATGAGCAGTTCTTC.

This chain connects TRBV1 to TRBJ1-1; the DNA was not used to check the table's D call, TRBD1. TRBV1 is an annotated pseudogene. The CDR3 totals 19 residues. The CDR3 DNA reads TGCACCAGCAGCCAATCTCGGGGACAGTCAAATTCGATAGACACTGAAGCTTTCTTT. Its protein product is CTSSQSRGQSNSIDTEAFF.

The gene calls are TRBV15 and TRBJ1-2, with 12 nucleotides matching TRBD1. V shed 1 base and J 8 bases; nucleotides not matched to a gene: 8. The CDR3 sequence is 16 residues long. Per the germline V gene, CDR1 is LNHNV and CDR2 is YYDKDF (reference sequence). CDR3 bases: TGTGCCACCAGCAGAGCCCAAGCGGGACAGGGGGCCGGCTACACCTTC. Protein: CATSRAQAGQGAGYTF.

This chain links TRBV29-1 with TRBJ1-5, with D tentatively TRBD1 (5 bases). V was trimmed by 6 bases and J by 9 bases, leaving 18 bases between them. Germline assignment: CDR1 SQVTM and CDR2 ANQGSEA. The CDR3 is 13 amino acids. This CDR3 reads CSVRLQGSGPQHF. DNA for the CDR3: TGCAGCGTCAGGCTGCAGGGTTCGGGGCCCCAGCATTTT.

The chain carries TRBV19 and TRBJ1-4, with TRBD1 as a possible D gene (6 bases). The CDR3 length is 14 residues. Trimming pared 1 base from V and 4 bases from J, leaving 7 bases between. CDR1 and CDR2 (germline): LNHDA, SQIVND (reference sequence). CDR3 sequence: CASSIGGLNEKLFF. CDR3 DNA sequence: TGTGCCAGTAGTATAGGGGGGCTTAATGAAAAACTGTTTTTT.

The chain combines TRBV5-1 with TRBJ2-6, with TRBD1 matching over 7 bases. V shed 4 bases, J shed 1 base, and the junction held 8 bases outside the gene matches. The length of the CDR3 is 17 residues. Germline CDR1 reads SGHRS; CDR2 reads YFSETQ. CDR3 protein: CASSPGTVPSGANVLTF. In nucleotides, the CDR3 is TGCGCCAGCAGCCCTGGGACAGTTCCTTCTGGGGCCAACGTCCTGACTTTC.

The chain joins TRBV18 to TRBJ1-2; tentative D call: TRBD1 (5 bases). Germline values: CDR1 KGHSH, CDR2 LQKENI. Trimming shortened V by 3 bases and J by 2 bases, and 13 bases separated the two germline ends. This CDR3 region has 15 residues. CDR3 sequence (DNA): TGTGCCAGCTCACCCTCGACAAACAGGAACTATGGCTACACCTTC. Translated: CASSPSTNRNYGYTF. The full variable domain, completed using reference TRBV18 and TRBJ1-2, is NAGVMQNPRHLVRRRGQEARLRCSPMKGHSHVYWYRQLPEEGLKFMVYLQKENIIDESGMPKERFSAEFPKEGPSILRIQQVVRGDSAAYFCASSPSTNRNYGYTFGSGTRLTVV.

V gene TRBV6-1 combines with J gene TRBJ2-2; D unclear. The germline CDR1 and CDR2 sequences are MNHNS and SASEGT. The CDR3 is 13 amino acids. The V end was cut by 2 bases, the J end by 4 bases, with 5 bases between. The CDR3 sequence: CASSEIITGELFF. CDR3 nucleotide sequence: TGTGCCAGCAGTGAAATAATCACCGGGGAGCTGTTTTTT.

The chain recombines TRBV28 with TRBJ1-5; no definite D call. The CDR3 runs to 14 residues. CDR1 is MDHEN, CDR2 SYDVKM, per germline. V lost 3 bases, J lost 7 bases, and 13 bases lay in between. CDR3 bases: TGTGCCAGCAGTTTGTGGAGGGAAGGCCAGCCCCAGCATTTT. This sequence encodes CASSLWREGQPQHF.

Only a few counts were recorded for this clone. This chain links TRBV6-5 with TRBJ1-2; D possibly corresponds to TRBD1 (6 bases). Germline V gene data show CDR1 as MNHEY and CDR2 as SVGAGI. Trimming pared 2 bases from V and 6 bases from J, leaving 13 bases between. This CDR3 has 14 amino acids. Here the CDR3 reads CASSYLSGVHGYTF. The CDR3 nucleotides are TGTGCCAGCAGTTACCTGTCAGGGGTCCATGGCTACACCTTC.

This chain connects TRBV7-9 to TRBJ2-1; a weak D match, TRBD2 (6 bases). The germline CDR1 and CDR2 sequences are SEHNR and FQNEAQ (reference sequence). CDR3 length equals 15 residues. V was pared by 5 bases and J by 5 bases, with 16 bases between. The CDR3 DNA reads TGTGCCAGCAGCCCGCAAGGTAGCGGAAACAATGAGCAGTTCTTC. This gives the protein CASSPQGSGNNEQFF.

The rearrangement joins TRBV7-8 to TRBJ2-5; 9 nucleotides line up with TRBD2. This CDR3 spans 13 amino acids. The germline CDR1 and CDR2 sequences are SGHVS and FQNEAQ. Unmatched junction bases numbered 3, after V lost 6 bases and J lost 4 bases. This CDR3 is CASRRGGGETQYF. In nucleotides, the CDR3 is TGTGCCAGCAGGCGGGGGGGCGGAGAGACCCAGTACTTC.

The rearrangement joins TRBV2 to TRBJ2-1, with D possibly matching TRBD1 (6 bases). V lost 6 bases and J lost 0, with 9 bases in between. This CDR3 spans 14 amino acids. Germline V gives CDR1 SNHLY, CDR2 FYNNEI. The DNA of the CDR3 is TGTGCCAGCAGGGCGACAGGCTCCTACAATGAGCAGTTCTTC. It yields the protein CASRATGSYNEQFF.

V is TRBV30 and J is TRBJ2-1; TRBD2 aligns across 8 bases. The CDR3 extends over 14 amino acids. Trimming took 7 bases from V and 4 from J; bases not matched to a gene: 9. Germline loops: CDR1 GTSNPN, CDR2 SVGIG (reference sequence). For the CDR3, the DNA is TGTGCCTACACGCGGGTAGCGGGGTACAATGAGCAGTTCTTC. Translation gives CAYTRVAGYNEQFF. Looking up the rest from reference TRBV30 and TRBJ2-1 gives the full variable domain: SQTIHQWPATLVQPVGSPLSLECTVEGTSNPNLYWYRQAAGRGLQLLFYSVGIGQISSEVPQNLSASRPQDRQFILSSKKLLLSDSGFYLCAYTRVAGYNEQFFGPGTRLTVL.

The chain couples TRBV6-1 to TRBJ2-2; 7 bases line up with TRBD1. CDR1 and CDR2 from the germline V gene are MNHNS and SASEGT. The CDR3 has 16 amino acids. V lost 4 bases, J lost 6 bases, and 11 bases stayed unmatched. CDR3 bases: TGTGCCAGCAGTGTTCAGGGGGTGATCGGAGCCGGGGAGCTGTTTTTT. This gives the protein CASSVQGVIGAGELFF.

This rearrangement joins TRBV6-5 to TRBJ1-3, with a weak D call TRBD1 (6 bases). V was clipped by 7 bases and J by 4 bases, with 14 bases between them. This CDR3 is built from 14 residues. Germline V CDR1 and CDR2: MNHEY, SVGAGI. The CDR3 DNA reads TGTGCCAGCACCACAGGGATGGGAGGAAACACCATATATTTT. Encoded protein: CASTTGMGGNTIYF.